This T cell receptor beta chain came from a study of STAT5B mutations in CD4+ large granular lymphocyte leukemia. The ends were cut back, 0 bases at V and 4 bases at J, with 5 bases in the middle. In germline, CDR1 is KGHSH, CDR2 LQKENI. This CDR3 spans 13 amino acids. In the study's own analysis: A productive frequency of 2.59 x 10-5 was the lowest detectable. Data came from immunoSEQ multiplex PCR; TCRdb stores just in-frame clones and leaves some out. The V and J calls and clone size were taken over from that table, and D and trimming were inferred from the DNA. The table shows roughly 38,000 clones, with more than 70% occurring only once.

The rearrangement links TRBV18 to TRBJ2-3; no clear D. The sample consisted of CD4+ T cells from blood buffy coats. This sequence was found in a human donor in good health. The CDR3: CASSPPSSDTQYF. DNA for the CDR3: TGTGCCAGCTCACCACCTTCTTCAGATACGCAGTATTTT. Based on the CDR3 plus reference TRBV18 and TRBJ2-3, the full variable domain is NAGVMQNPRHLVRRRGQEARLRCSPMKGHSHVYWYRQLPEEGLKFMVYLQKENIIDESGMPKERFSAEFPKEGPSILRIQQVVRGDSAAYFCASSPPSSDTQYFGPGTRLTVL.